Listed below are T cell receptor beta chains from one sample, sequenced in a study of blood T cell repertoires in COVID-19. Sequencing was performed with immunoSEQ multiplex PCR; in TCRdb, only in-frame clones are kept and a portion is missing. The data hold about 49,000 clones, with roughly 82% observed a single time. The material sequenced was peripheral blood. The receptors shown here come from a woman aged 55-69 years with acute or convalescent COVID-19. Both conserved end residues are part of each CDR3. A D gene is named only where the DNA matches it firmly. Clone size is stated in some rows and not others, as once, few, many or a class when expanded.

abundance,j_gene,d_gene,v_gene,CDR3aa,CDR3nt
.,TRBJ2-2,.,TRBV7-8,CASRLTGLAGELFF,TGTGCCAGCAGACTCACGGGGTTGGCCGGGGAGCTGTTTTTT
.,TRBJ1-2,TRBD1,TRBV5-6,CASALRTGRNGYTF,TGTGCCAGCGCCTTGAGGACAGGGCGAAATGGCTACACCTTC
.,TRBJ2-3,TRBD2,TRBV5-1,CASSLGLATDTQYF,TGCGCCAGCAGCTTGGGACTAGCGACAGATACGCAGTATTTT
.,TRBJ2-5,.,TRBV27,CASRPVQGLQETQYF,TGTGCCAGCAGACCTGTACAGGGTCTCCAAGAGACCCAGTACTTC
once,TRBJ1-5,.,TRBV6-4,CASSYQPGNNQPQHF,TGTGCCAGCAGTTACCAGCCCGGGAACAATCAGCCCCAGCATTTT
.,TRBJ1-5,.,TRBV6-6,CASSYRGTDQPQHF,TGTGCCAGCAGTTACAGGGGAACGGATCAGCCCCAGCATTTT
.,TRBJ1-1,.,TRBV6-5,CASSYIMNTEAFF,TGTGCCAGCAGTTACATCATGAACACTGAAGCTTTCTTT
once,TRBJ2-3,.,TRBV2,CASSEDGYRAQYF,TGTGCCAGCAGTGAAGATGGCTACAGGGCGCAGTATTTT
few,TRBJ1-2,.,TRBV5-1,CASSLWGQQGDGRGYTF,TGCGCCAGCAGCTTGTGGGGACAACAGGGAGATGGTCGCGGCTACACCTTC
.,TRBJ1-5,.,TRBV28,CASSLLAVPSNQPQHF,TGTGCCAGCAGTTTGCTGGCCGTCCCAAGCAATCAGCCCCAGCATTTT
once,TRBJ2-7,.,TRBV6-1,CASSEQVAGGTYEQYF,TGTGCCAGCAGTGAACAGGTCGCAGGGGGGACCTACGAGCAGTACTTC
.,TRBJ1-2,.,TRBV29-1,CSSTPGYTF,TGCAGCTCAACTCCCGGCTACACCTTC
.,TRBJ1-6,TRBD1,TRBV6-5,CASSSSGQGFSPLHF,TGTGCCAGCAGTTCGTCGGGACAGGGTTTTTCACCCCTCCACTTT
.,TRBJ2-1,TRBD2,TRBV19,CASTAGLVYNEQFF,TGTGCCAGTACCGCGGGACTAGTTTACAATGAGCAGTTCTTC
.,TRBJ1-5,TRBD1,TRBV24-1,CATSASGTENQPQHF,TGTGCCACCAGTGCCTCCGGGACAGAGAATCAGCCCCAGCATTTT
.,TRBJ2-3,.,TRBV9,CASSVARTGYGTDTQYF,TGTGCCAGCAGCGTAGCCCGCACCGGGTACGGCACAGATACGCAGTATTTT
.,TRBJ2-1,.,TRBV9,CASSPSMRRDRRDNEQFF,TGTGCCAGCAGCCCTAGCATGAGGCGGGACCGGCGGGACAATGAGCAGTTCTTC
once,TRBJ1-4,.,TRBV18,CASSPRPGQEKLFF,TGTGCCAGCTCACCTCGGCCAGGCCAAGAAAAACTGTTTTTT
.,TRBJ1-2,.,TRBV5-5,CASSSDLSNYGYTF,TGTGCCAGCAGCTCGGACTTGTCAAACTATGGCTACACCTTC
once,TRBJ2-7,TRBD1,TRBV9,CASSAQGTFYEQYF,TGTGCCAGCAGCGCACAGGGGACCTTCTACGAGCAGTACTTC
.,TRBJ1-3,.,TRBV29-1,CSVAGRFGNTIYF,TGCAGCGTTGCTGGCAGATTTGGAAACACCATATATTTT
.,TRBJ1-5,.,TRBV6-1,CASSEAGGRGGNQPQHF,TGTGCCAGCAGTGAAGCGGGAGGTAGGGGAGGCAATCAGCCCCAGCATTTT
few,TRBJ2-1,.,TRBV27,CASSLTTASYNEQFF,TGTGCCAGCAGTTTAACGACTGCGTCCTACAATGAGCAGTTCTTC
.,TRBJ1-2,TRBD1,TRBV29-1,CSVEVGTGAGGYTF,TGCAGCGTTGAAGTAGGGACAGGGGCAGGGGGCTACACCTTC
.,TRBJ1-6,TRBD1,TRBV19,CASRTGQGNNSPLHF,TGTGCCAGTAGAACCGGACAGGGCAATAATTCACCCCTCCACTTT
.,TRBJ2-7,TRBD1,TRBV6-1,CASSEARQGEQYF,TGTGCCAGCAGTGAAGCGCGACAGGGCGAGCAGTACTTC
once,TRBJ2-1,TRBD2,TRBV2,CASSEGLAGINEQFF,TGTGCCAGCAGTGAAGGACTAGCGGGAATCAATGAGCAGTTCTTC
once,TRBJ2-7,.,TRBV14,CASSRYGPYEQYF,TGTGCCAGCAGCCGCTACGGTCCCTACGAGCAGTACTTC
.,TRBJ2-3,TRBD2,TRBV7-3,CASSLRPSGTSTDTQYF,TGTGCCAGCAGCTTAAGGCCTAGCGGGACTAGCACAGATACGCAGTATTTT
.,TRBJ1-1,.,TRBV7-9,CASSLQQGPRFEAFF,TGTGCCAGCAGCCTACAACAGGGCCCAAGGTTTGAAGCTTTCTTT
.,TRBJ1-1,.,TRBV18,CASSLGQPPIPNTEAFF,TGTGCCAGCTCACTCGGACAGCCTCCTATTCCCAACACTGAAGCTTTCTTT
.,TRBJ2-7,TRBD2,TRBV18,CASSPDSGRVYEQYF,TGTGCCAGCTCACCAGATAGCGGGAGGGTCTACGAGCAGTACTTC
.,TRBJ1-6,.,TRBV7-9,CASSLARDSPLHF,TGTGCCAGCAGCTTAGCGCGGGATTCACCCCTCCACTTT
.,TRBJ2-7,TRBD1,TRBV6-6,CASSFRDSSYEQYF,TGTGCCAGCAGTTTTCGGGACAGCTCCTACGAGCAGTACTTC
.,TRBJ1-6,.,TRBV9,CASSVQSYNSPLHF,TGTGCCAGCAGCGTTCAGTCGTATAATTCACCCCTCCACTTT
.,TRBJ2-5,.,TRBV19,CASSSGGVKVETQYF,TGTGCCAGTAGTTCTGGGGGCGTGAAGGTGGAGACCCAGTACTTC
.,TRBJ2-3,.,TRBV24-1,CASKGGGTSREYF,TGTGCCTCAAAGGGGGGGGGAACAAGTAGGGAGTATTTT
.,TRBJ1-5,.,TRBV7-8,CASSLLSQPQHF,TGTGCCAGCAGCTTGCTTAGTCAGCCCCAGCATTTT
few,TRBJ2-3,TRBD2,TRBV25-1,CASRAGGGTDTQYF,TGTGCCAGCAGAGCGGGAGGGGGGACAGATACGCAGTATTTT
.,TRBJ1-1,TRBD1,TRBV6-5,CASSLGQMNTEAFF,TGTGCCAGCAGCTTGGGACAGATGAACACTGAAGCTTTCTTT
.,TRBJ2-2,TRBD1,TRBV6-2/TRBV6-3,CASSLDRANTGELFF,TGTGCCAGCAGCCTGGACAGGGCGAACACCGGGGAGCTGTTTTTT
.,TRBJ2-3,TRBD2,TRBV27,CASSMTLAGGRTDTQYF,TGTGCCAGCAGTATGACCCTAGCGGGAGGGCGCACAGATACGCAGTATTTT
.,TRBJ1-2,.,TRBV30,CAWSVTVPLLGYTF,TGTGCCTGGAGTGTAACCGTTCCCCTATTAGGCTACACCTTC
few,TRBJ1-4,.,TRBV20-1,CSASPQHAGEKLFF,TGCAGTGCTAGTCCGCAGCATGCAGGTGAAAAACTGTTTTTT
.,TRBJ1-5,TRBD1,TRBV6-1,CASSELAQGASNQPQHF,TGTGCCAGCAGTGAACTCGCACAGGGGGCTTCAAATCAGCCCCAGCATTTT